Sequencing of this T cell receptor beta chain was carried out in a study of blood T cell repertoires in COVID-19 (TCRdb year 2020). Study-level background: The collaborator samples originated in the United States, Italy and Spain and spanned the acute and convalescent phases of COVID-19. The material from the prospective study consisted of cDNA or gDNA derived from T cells, B-cell-depleted T cells, or PBMCs. Subjects who had been exposed to COVID-19, were actively infected with it, or had recovered from it provided the deeply sampled blood TCRbeta repertoires that made up the dataset. The repertoires were released in a freely available public database meant as a resource for research on the immune response to SARS-CoV-2. The samples were drawn from two sources: the first 160 participants of the ongoing ImmuneRACE study, and some 1,300 subjects contributed by 6 global collaborators. Sample metadata almost always included a de-identified subject ID, COVID-19 status, age in years and sex. Where available, HLA class I and class II types were taken from metadata supplied by the sample provider and were not determined by assay-based typing. Paper-wide results and their limitations: How much clinical and demographic metadata was included differed by source and by participant, and the metadata was provided uncurated.

In its sample, this clone was seen once. Its antigen specificity is not known. Base qualities are not recorded, but no much larger clone differs from it by a single base. Each collaborating institution followed its own protocols to collect whole blood in K2EDTA tubes. Collaborator samples were shipped for TCRbeta analysis as frozen whole blood, isolated PBMCs, or DNA extracted from either sample type. The immunoSEQ Assay, a bias-controlled multiplex PCR, was used to amplify TCRbeta CDR3 regions from genomic DNA. In the authors' own workflow: Nucleated cell counts per sample were estimated from amplification of reference gene primers within the assay. To quantify the absolute abundance of each unique TCRbeta CDR3 rearrangement, sequence reads were collapsed and filtered. For each sample, productive Simpson clonality was calculated as the square root of Simpson's diversity index over productive rearrangements. The table was pulled from immuneACCESS by TCRdb, which kept in-frame rearrangements only. Such tables lose some clones; where checked, under half of the loss comes from unresolved V genes, and the rest has no known cause. The DNA gave D and trimming, while V, J and clone size come from that table. The sample data list roughly 200,000 clones, and around nine tenths of these were observed just once. Of the sample, around a fifth falls within the top ten clones.

The germline V gene (reference sequence) yields SEHNR for CDR1 and FQNEAQ for CDR2. The germline ends are 15 bases apart after V is trimmed by 4 bases and J by 5 bases. Inclusive of the bounding cysteine and phenylalanine, the CDR3 is 15 residues long. Left in the record is the CDR3 DNA by itself, 45 bases read in frame from the first base. The receptor chain draws on TRBV7-9 and TRBJ1-3, and the D gene may be TRBD1, 6 bases matching. Sequenced sample: peripheral blood. The sequence came from a man aged 60 to 69 with active or convalescent COVID-19. CDR3 loop: CASSYPSGGRNTIYF. The base sequence is TGTGCCAGCAGCTACCCGTCGGGGGGCCGAAACACCATATATTTT.